A single T cell receptor beta chain is shown here with its context. Its antigen is not yet known. Within one base of it there is no much larger clone, and no base qualities were kept. The data derive from a study of shared clonotypes between healthy human individuals (dated by TCRdb to between 2020 and 2021). Looking at the study overall: The cohort included three men and a couple of women between 18 and 49 years of age. For each donor, three plates each were used for CD4 naive and CD4 memory, two plates were used for CD8 naive, and one plate was used for CD8 memory. To estimate repertoire size and how much clonotypes are shared between individuals, the study performed deep sequencing of blood TCR repertoires from about five healthy adults. To increase sequencing depth and limit assay-specific biases, different laboratories used diverse techniques to prepare libraries and sequence TCR repertoires. Per donor, leukapheresis produced somewhere between about 0.94 and 9 billion PBMCs.

General conclusions and limits of the study: The genetic and exposure-history diversity represented was limited by the small number of donors. Pairwise subsampling indicated that sequencing depth was expected to affect the degree of clonotype sharing among donors. Compared with non-shared clonotypes, the clonotypes found in all four sorted-subset donors had higher generation probabilities. Rarefaction of sorted-subset datasets indicated incomplete sequencing despite the large sequencing depth. Sharing across a few donors was observed for 5% to 6.5% of naive CD4, 3.5% of naive CD8, 2% to 2.5% of memory CD4, and roughly 0.43% of memory CD8 clonotypes. Sampling was restricted to blood, and TCR repertoires in tissues likely differ from the TCR repertoires found in blood. Naive subsets generally had larger estimated clonotype richness than memory subsets.

Using the deep immunoSEQ assay, TCR CDR3 regions were amplified from genomic DNA by multiplex PCR. Genomic DNA extracted from each cell subset was distributed evenly over all wells of several immunoSEQ 96-well plates, and each plate served as one replicate. For sorted subsets, each replicate PCR was loaded with roughly 190 ng genomic DNA, equivalent to 30,000 to 35,000 T cell genomes. Purified libraries were quantified with a Qubit 3.0 fluorometer, sized on a Bioanalyzer 2100, and re-quantified with the KAPA Library Quantification kit. A separate single-read 150-cycle Illumina NextSeq 550 flow cell was used to sequence each immunoSEQ 96-well plate. As for how the authors treated the data: Because only junctional sequences without quality scores were contained in the immunoSEQ output, filtering matching that applied to full-length reads could not be performed. Sequences were annotated with PyIR, a Python wrapper for IgBLAST v1.9, and V/J genes and CDR3 were assigned using IMGT germline references. Reads were removed for weak V/J assignments (E-value above 1e-6), missing CDR3, stop codons, out-of-frame junctions, or ambiguous translated residues. V3J clonotypes were defined by identical inferred V gene, J gene, and CDR3 amino acid sequence. Percentage overlap between repertoires was calculated by dividing the number of shared unique clonotypes by the size of the smaller repertoire. RTK rarefaction, the Chao1 estimator, and Recon v2.1 estimates of unobserved clonotypes were used to assess repertoire richness. For all TCRbeta clonotypes obtained by the gDNA method from a few donors, generation probabilities were computed with OLGA. The table was pulled from immuneACCESS by TCRdb, which kept in-frame rearrangements only. Such tables lose some clones; where checked, under half of the loss comes from unresolved V genes, and the rest has no known cause. Clone size and the V and J calls come from that table; the DNA yielded D and trimming. Counted in this sample were around 990,000 clones; approximately 80% of them appeared once. The ten largest account for 0.89% of the sample.

Taken from the germline V gene, the CDR1 and CDR2 loops are SGHVS and FQNEAQ. The CDR3 has 15 amino acids, counting the end cysteine and phenylalanine. Only CDR3 DNA is held: 45 bases, read in frame from base 1. The V end loses 2 bases and the J end loses 2 bases, and a stretch of 11 bases separates them. The donors were healthy, HIV-negative adults with no recently reported acute infections or vaccinations. Every donor was a Caucasian adult living in Nashville, Tennessee, USA. CD4+ T cells were enriched by magnetic negative selection; naive cells were then positively selected on CD45RA, and the negative fraction formed the memory subset. After blood collection by leukapheresis, PBMCs were isolated using Ficoll-Histopaque density gradient centrifugation and then cryopreserved in the vapor phase of liquid nitrogen. Analytical flow cytometry was used to check the purity and quantity of every magnetically sorted T cell population. Each sorted fraction had its genomic DNA isolated and then quantified by UV absorbance on a Nanodrop 2000c.

Sequences were obtained from memory CD4+ T cells from PBMCs. Taken with the paper, the label for cell subset or site translates to: CD45RA-negative fraction. The chain is encoded by TRBV7-8 joined to TRBJ2-3; the D gene is perhaps TRBD1, from 5 matching bases. This TCR came from a man between 18 and 35 years old in good health. Some clones in this sample may be carry-over from other donors' samples. The DNA sequence is given as TGTGCCAGCAGCTTAAGCAGGGCGCTCACAGATACGCAGTATTTT. It codes for CASSLSRALTDTQYF.